This T cell receptor beta chain was documented in a study of T cell repertoires in cytomegalovirus infection. Study background: An indication of both CMV infection and matching HLA type came from public TCR beta signatures. Study outcomes and limitations: Clonotype analysis showed dominance of the ex vivo response by HLA-C-restricted CMV-specific TCR beta clonotypes. CMV carriers having the relevant HLA were flagged by cumulative public TCR beta family frequency.

Germline V gene lookup returns CDR1 MNHNS and CDR2 SASEGT. V was clipped by 3 bases and J by 3 bases, with 13 bases between them. The CDR3 runs to 15 residues. The table lists this clonotype with a few counts. The antigen remains undetermined. TCRdb reanalysed the reads using MiXCR and keeps one entry per CDR3 protein. The sample has some 180,000 distinct CDR3 sequences, 8.5% to 10% seen once. The sequence was collected from a human donor in good health (CMV status not recorded). Some clones in this sample may be carry-over from other donors' samples. The chain is built from TRBV6-1 and TRBJ2-3; D call uncertain. What was sequenced was PBMCs. The CDR3 DNA follows: TGTGCCAGCAGTGAGAAGGGTAGAGGAACAGATACGCAGTATTTT. Translation gives CASSEKGRGTDTQYF.